This entry lists 24 T cell receptor beta chains sequenced from one sample in a study of cytomegalovirus exposure and HLA in healthy donors (dated by TCRdb to 2016 to 2017). Libraries were built with the immunoSEQ multiplex PCR assay. A mixture of 60 forward primers for TCR Vbeta segments and 13 reverse primers for TCR Jbeta segments was used in the multiplex PCR. Held by TCRdb, this immuneACCESS table contains in-frame sequences only and omits some clones. Under half of the omission traces to an unresolved V gene where checked; the cause of the rest is unknown. In this sample the table shows around 94,000 clones, about 88% of which occur a single time. The ten top clones hold about 2.1% of the sample. Sequenced: PBMCs. The receptors were sampled from a man between 18 and 35 years old in good health and CMV-seronegative.

V is TRBV6-5 and J is TRBJ1-3; the D is unclear. Looked up from germline, CDR1 is MNHEY and CDR2 is SVGAGI. Trimming took off 5 bases at V and 0 bases at J, with 8 bases between the two ends. The CDR3 runs 14 residues. CDR3 DNA sequence: TGTGCCAGCAGTCGCGTGCGCTCTGGAAACACCATATATTTT. This encodes CASSRVRSGNTIYF.

CDR3: CASSLGSLGEQYF. CDR3 coding DNA: TGTGCCAGCAGCTTAGGGTCTCTCGGGGAGCAGTACTTC. This rearrangement joins TRBV7-8 to TRBJ2-7, with D unclear. The CDR3 length is 13 residues. The V end lost 1 base, the J end lost 7 bases, and 11 bases lay between the germline ends. Germline loops: CDR1 SGHVS, CDR2 FQNEAQ.

The CDR3: CASSLPWRGEEKLFF. In DNA form, the CDR3 reads TGTGCCAGCAGCCTCCCGTGGCGGGGAGAAGAAAAACTGTTTTTT. This chain uses TRBV28 with TRBJ1-4; no firm D call. Trimming removed 6 bases from V and 8 bases from J, with 19 bases in between. The germline CDR1 and CDR2 sequences are MDHEN and SYDVKM. There are 15 residues in the CDR3.

This chain connects TRBV30 to TRBJ2-3, with 10 bases identical to TRBD2. There are 17 residues in the CDR3. J was trimmed by 6 bases and V by 2 bases; bases with no gene match: 14. The germline gives CDR1 GTSNPN, CDR2 SVGIG (reference sequence). CDR3 in DNA: TGTGCCTGGAGTTCCCGATTGATAGCGGGAGGCCTCGATACGCAGTATTTT. Protein sequence: CAWSSRLIAGGLDTQYF.

V and J are TRBV19 and TRBJ2-7; no clear D. Germline V gene sequence: CDR1 LNHDA, CDR2 SQIVND (reference sequence). V shed 3 bases and J shed 2 bases, with 11 bases lying between them. The CDR3 sequence is 14 residues long. The CDR3 sequence: CASSILRGPYEQYF. In nucleotides, the CDR3 is TGTGCCAGTAGTATCCTACGCGGTCCCTACGAGCAGTACTTC.

V gene TRBV27 combines with J gene TRBJ2-5; possible D gene TRBD2, 7 bases. The J call is uncertain, as TRBJ2-7 better fits the DNA end. Germline V gene data show CDR1 as MNHEY and CDR2 as SMNVEV (reference sequence). This CDR3 is 14 amino acids long. In nucleotides, the CDR3 is TGTGCCAGCAAGGGGGAGGGTCTCCCCTACGAGCAGTACTTC. Its translation: CASKGEGLPYEQYF.

This chain connects TRBV7-9 to TRBJ2-5; TRBD2 matches 10 bases. The CDR3 has 16 residues. Germline loops: CDR1 SEHNR, CDR2 FQNEAQ (reference sequence). After removal of 2 bases from V and 4 bases from J, the junction contained 7 bases not matched to a gene. CDR3 protein: CASSLISGRGRETQYF. The CDR3 DNA follows: TGTGCCAGCAGCTTAATAAGCGGGAGGGGGAGAGAGACCCAGTACTTC.

The chain has TRBV23-1 and TRBJ1-2, with 7 bases aligning to TRBD1. TRBV23-1 is an ORF; its function is uncertain. Losses at the gene ends were 0 bases for V and 3 bases for J; bases not matched to a gene: 7. This CDR3 comprises 16 residues. The CDR3 region has the DNA TGCGCCAGCAGTCAATCAGGCCAGGGGGAGGACTATGGCTACACCTTC. It yields the protein CASSQSGQGEDYGYTF.

The chain employs TRBV27 and TRBJ2-3; D is perhaps TRBD2 (6 bases). The CDR3 consists of 14 residues. With 6 bases removed from V and 6 bases from J, the gap between germline ends came to 16 bases. Looked up from germline, CDR1 is MNHEY and CDR2 is SMNVEV (reference sequence). The CDR3 nucleotides are TGTGCCAGCAGCCGGGACTGGGGACCCGATACGCAGTATTTT. Encoded protein: CASSRDWGPDTQYF.

A note on this clone: Germline is not matched at one junction end, which may reflect a read error. The chain recombines TRBV4-1 with TRBJ1-2, with TRBD1 identical over 7 bases. In germline, CDR1 is MGHRA, CDR2 YSYEKL. There are 12 residues in the CDR3. The CDR3 DNA is TGCGCCAGCAGCCAAGATTGGCGGGGACAGTCCTTC. Its translation is CASSQDWRGQSF.

The chain carries TRBV7-9 and TRBJ2-5; 7 bases are shared with TRBD2. Germline CDR1 and CDR2: SEHNR and FQNEAQ (reference sequence). The CDR3 length is 17 residues. V gave up 0 bases and J gave up 2 bases; unmatched junction bases: 9. The CDR3 spells CASSLAGSAGRQETQYF. The CDR3 nucleotides read TGTGCCAGCAGCTTAGCGGGGTCAGCGGGACGACAAGAGACCCAGTACTTC.

The chain recombines TRBV5-1 with TRBJ2-1, with 7 bases aligning to TRBD2. Unmatched junction bases numbered 16, after V lost 6 bases and J lost 7 bases. CDR1 is SGHRS and CDR2 is YFSETQ in the germline V gene. There are 16 residues in the CDR3. CDR3 protein: CASTFPGGSPRNEQFF. In DNA form, the CDR3 reads TGCGCCAGCACGTTTCCGGGAGGCAGCCCTCGAAATGAGCAGTTCTTC.

V gene TRBV7-6 combines with J gene TRBJ1-1, with TRBD1 as a possible D gene (6 bases). The V and J ends lost 2 bases and 1 base respectively, with 11 bases between them. The CDR3 covers 15 residues. CDR1 and CDR2 from the germline V gene are SGHVS and FNYEAQ. The CDR3 here is CASSLSGDPNTEAFF. As DNA, the CDR3 is TGTGCCAGCAGCTTATCAGGGGACCCGAACACTGAAGCTTTCTTT.

The V call is TRBV13, the J call TRBJ1-1; D possibly corresponds to TRBD1 (5 bases). The length of the CDR3 is 15 residues. V gave up 1 base and J gave up 3 bases, with 12 bases separating them. Germline V gene sequence: CDR1 PRHDT, CDR2 FYEKMQ (reference sequence). CDR3 DNA: TGTGCCAGCAGCTTAGTGTTCGGAGGGGACACTGAAGCTTTCTTT. It translates to CASSLVFGGDTEAFF.

The chain recombines TRBV30 with TRBJ2-5, with a possible D match to TRBD2 (5 bases). This CDR3 comprises 13 residues. V lost 1 base and J 0 bases, leaving 6 bases between the germline ends. CDR1 is GTSNPN and CDR2 is SVGIG in the germline V gene (reference sequence). CDR3 sequence (DNA): TGTGCCTGGAGTGCAGCGGACCAAGAGACCCAGTACTTC. Its translation is CAWSAADQETQYF.

A single count supports this clone. The rearrangement joins TRBV25-1 to TRBJ1-1; D remains ambiguous. There are 13 residues in the CDR3. Germline V gives CDR1 MGHDK, CDR2 SYGVNS. V was pared by 0 bases and J by 6 bases, with 8 bases between. Written as DNA, the CDR3 is TGTGCCAGCAGTGAATATCCGACATCTGAAGCTTTCTTT. This gives the protein CASSEYPTSEAFF.

The chain recombines TRBV2 with TRBJ2-7; D gene uncertain. Germline CDR1 and CDR2: SNHLY and FYNNEI. V lost 7 bases, J lost 7 bases, and 20 bases lay in between. This CDR3 region has 14 residues. The CDR3 is CASTKNQAPQEQYF. In nucleotides, the CDR3 is TGTGCCAGCACGAAAAATCAGGCCCCCCAAGAGCAGTACTTC.

This chain links TRBV28 with TRBJ1-4, with 10 bases identical to TRBD1. Germline CDR1 and CDR2: MDHEN and SYDVKM. After removal of 7 bases from V and 8 bases from J, the junction contained 10 bases not matched to a gene. The CDR3 totals 15 residues. The DNA of the CDR3 is TGTGCCAGCATCGGACCGGGACAGGGGCGAGAAAAACTGTTTTTT. Translation: CASIGPGQGREKLFF.

The rearrangement joins TRBV6-5 to TRBJ2-5, with 8 bases aligning to TRBD2. The V gene end was trimmed by 5 bases and the J gene end by 4 bases; junction bases not matched to a gene: 6. This CDR3 has 14 residues. Looked up from germline, CDR1 is MNHEY and CDR2 is SVGAGI. In DNA, the CDR3 is TGTGCCAGCAGTGCCCCGGGACTAGGAGAGACCCAGTACTTC. Translating gives CASSAPGLGETQYF.

There are a few counts of this clone. V is TRBV10-2 and J is TRBJ1-1; D might be TRBD1 (5 bases). The germline V gene encodes CDR1 WSHSY and CDR2 SAAADI. Trimming pared 3 bases from V and 11 bases from J, leaving 19 bases between. The CDR3 spans 14 residues. The CDR3 bases are TGCGCCAGCAGTGAATCGGGGGGGTCGTCTGGGGCTTTCTTT. This encodes CASSESGGSSGAFF.

The chain combines TRBV4-1 with TRBJ2-1; D ambiguous. The V gene lost 0 bases and the J gene lost 6 bases, with 9 bases spanning the gap. From germline, CDR1 is MGHRA and CDR2 YSYEKL. The CDR3 length is 14 residues. CDR3 DNA sequence: TGCGCCAGCAGCCAAGATCTAAGCCTCAATGAGCAGTTCTTC. This gives the protein CASSQDLSLNEQFF.

This chain joins TRBV5-1 and TRBJ2-2; tentatively, D is TRBD1 (6 bases). The CDR3 is made up of 12 amino acids. The ends were cut back, 7 bases at V and 6 bases at J, with 10 bases in the middle. CDR1 is SGHRS, CDR2 YFSETQ, per germline. For the CDR3, the DNA is TGCGCCAGCGGGCAGGGGCCCGGGGAGCTGTTTTTT. Amino acids: CASGQGPGELFF.

CDR3: CASSVELRGPNEKLFF. CDR3 DNA sequence: TGTGCCAGCAGCGTAGAGTTGCGGGGCCCTAATGAAAAACTGTTTTTT. The V gene is TRBV9, the J gene TRBJ1-4; D may be TRBD1 (5 bases). The CDR3 consists of 16 residues. Trimming removed 0 bases at V and 3 bases at J, with 12 bases between. Germline V gene sequence: CDR1 SGDLS, CDR2 YYNGEE. The full variable domain, rest sourced from reference TRBV9 and TRBJ1-4, is DSGVTQTPKHLITATGQRVTLRCSPRSGDLSVYWYQQSLDQGLQFLIQYYNGEERAKGNILERFSAQQFPDLHSELNLSSLELGDSALYFCASSVELRGPNEKLFFGSGTQLSVL.

This clone was observed a few times. This rearrangement joins TRBV6-5 to TRBJ1-1; D gene ambiguous. V shed 4 bases and J shed 4 bases, with 7 bases lying between them. The CDR3 spans 12 residues. Germline assignment: CDR1 MNHEY and CDR2 SVGAGI. The CDR3 protein is CASSFSGTEAFF. CDR3 sequence (DNA): TGTGCCAGCAGTTTTTCGGGCACTGAAGCTTTCTTT.